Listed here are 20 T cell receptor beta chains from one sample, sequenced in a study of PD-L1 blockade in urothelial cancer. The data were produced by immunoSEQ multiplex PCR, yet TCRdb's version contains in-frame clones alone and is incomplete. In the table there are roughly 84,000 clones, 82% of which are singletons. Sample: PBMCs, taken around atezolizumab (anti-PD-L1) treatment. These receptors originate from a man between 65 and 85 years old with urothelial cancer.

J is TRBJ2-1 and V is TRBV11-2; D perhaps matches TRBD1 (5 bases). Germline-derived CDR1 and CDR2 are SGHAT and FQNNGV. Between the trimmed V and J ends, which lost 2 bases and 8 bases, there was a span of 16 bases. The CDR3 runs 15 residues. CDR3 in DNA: TGTGCCAGCAGCTTAAAATCTCAGGGATGGGATGAGCAGTTCTTC. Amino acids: CASSLKSQGWDEQFF.

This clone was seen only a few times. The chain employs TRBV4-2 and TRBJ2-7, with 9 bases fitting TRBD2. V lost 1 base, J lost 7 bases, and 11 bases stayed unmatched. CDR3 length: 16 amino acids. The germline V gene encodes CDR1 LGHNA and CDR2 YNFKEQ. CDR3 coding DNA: TGTGCCAGCAGCCAAGGGGTCGGCGGGAGGGCCGATGAGCAGTACTTC. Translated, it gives CASSQGVGGRADEQYF.

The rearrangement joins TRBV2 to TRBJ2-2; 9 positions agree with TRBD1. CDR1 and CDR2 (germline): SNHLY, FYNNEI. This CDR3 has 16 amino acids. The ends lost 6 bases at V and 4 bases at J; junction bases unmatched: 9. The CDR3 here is CASRPPGQGVTGELFF. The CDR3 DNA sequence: TGTGCCAGCAGACCTCCGGGACAGGGTGTCACCGGGGAGCTGTTTTTT.

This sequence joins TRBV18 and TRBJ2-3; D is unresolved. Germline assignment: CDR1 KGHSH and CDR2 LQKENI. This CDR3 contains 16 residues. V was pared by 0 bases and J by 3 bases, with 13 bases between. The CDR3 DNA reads TGTGCCAGCTCACCACCATCGCGAGCAGGTACAGATACGCAGTATTTT. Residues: CASSPPSRAGTDTQYF.

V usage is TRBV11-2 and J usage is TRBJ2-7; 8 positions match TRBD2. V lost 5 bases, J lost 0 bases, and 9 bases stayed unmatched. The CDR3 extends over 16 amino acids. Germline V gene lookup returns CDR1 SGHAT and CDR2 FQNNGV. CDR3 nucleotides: TGTGCCAGCAGCCCCCTTACTAGCGGATACTCCTACGAGCAGTACTTC. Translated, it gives CASSPLTSGYSYEQYF.

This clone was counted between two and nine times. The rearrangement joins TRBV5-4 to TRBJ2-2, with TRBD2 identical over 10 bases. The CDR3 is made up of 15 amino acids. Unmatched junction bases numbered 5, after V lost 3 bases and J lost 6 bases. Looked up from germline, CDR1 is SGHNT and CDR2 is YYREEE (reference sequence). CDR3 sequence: CASSSSGSGAGELFF. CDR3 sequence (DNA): TGTGCCAGCAGCTCTAGCGGGAGCGGGGCCGGGGAGCTGTTTTTT.

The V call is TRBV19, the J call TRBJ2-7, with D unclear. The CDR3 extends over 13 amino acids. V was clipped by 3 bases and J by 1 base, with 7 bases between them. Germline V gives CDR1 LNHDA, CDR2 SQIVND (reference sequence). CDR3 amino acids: CASSIRRSYEQYF. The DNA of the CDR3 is TGTGCCAGTAGTATCCGTAGATCCTACGAGCAGTACTTC.

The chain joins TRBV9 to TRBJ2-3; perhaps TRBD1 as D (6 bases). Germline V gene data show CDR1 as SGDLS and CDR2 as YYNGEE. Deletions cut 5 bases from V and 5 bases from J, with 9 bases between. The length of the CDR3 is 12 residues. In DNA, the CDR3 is TGTGCCAGCAGGGGGGCCCTAGATACGCAGTATTTT. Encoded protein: CASRGALDTQYF.

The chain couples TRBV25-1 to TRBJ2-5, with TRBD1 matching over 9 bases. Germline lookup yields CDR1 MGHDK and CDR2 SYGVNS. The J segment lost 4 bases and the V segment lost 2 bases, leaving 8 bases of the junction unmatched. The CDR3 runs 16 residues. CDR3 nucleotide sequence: TGTGCCAGCAGTGAAGGCCCACAGGGGGCGCGAGAGACCCAGTACTTC. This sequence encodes CASSEGPQGARETQYF.

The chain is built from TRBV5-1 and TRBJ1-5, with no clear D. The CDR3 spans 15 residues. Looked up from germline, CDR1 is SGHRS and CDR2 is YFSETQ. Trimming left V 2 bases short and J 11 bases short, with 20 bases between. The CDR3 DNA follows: TGCGCCAGCAGCTTAGTAGGAGGTGGCGCCGACACCCAGCATTTT. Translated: CASSLVGGGADTQHF.

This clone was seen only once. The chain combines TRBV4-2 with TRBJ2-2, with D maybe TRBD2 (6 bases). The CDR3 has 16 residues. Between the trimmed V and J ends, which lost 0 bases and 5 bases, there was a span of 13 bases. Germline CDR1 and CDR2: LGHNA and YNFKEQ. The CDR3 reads CASSQEAGLGTGELFF. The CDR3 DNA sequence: TGTGCCAGCAGCCAAGAGGCGGGACTTGGGACCGGGGAGCTGTTTTTT.

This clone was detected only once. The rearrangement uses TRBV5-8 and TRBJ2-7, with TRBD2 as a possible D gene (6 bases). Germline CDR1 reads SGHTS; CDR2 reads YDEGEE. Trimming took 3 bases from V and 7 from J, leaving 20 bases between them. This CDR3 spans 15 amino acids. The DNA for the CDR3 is TGTGCCAGCAGCTCGGACCCCGGGGGTCGAGGGGAGCAGTACTTC. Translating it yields CASSSDPGGRGEQYF.

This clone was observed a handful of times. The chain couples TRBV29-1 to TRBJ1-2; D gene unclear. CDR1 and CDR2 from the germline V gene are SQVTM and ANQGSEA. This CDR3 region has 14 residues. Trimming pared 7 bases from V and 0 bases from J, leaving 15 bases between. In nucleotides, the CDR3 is TGCAGCGGTTCCCTTGGAGGGTCTAACTATGGCTACACCTTC. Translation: CSGSLGGSNYGYTF.

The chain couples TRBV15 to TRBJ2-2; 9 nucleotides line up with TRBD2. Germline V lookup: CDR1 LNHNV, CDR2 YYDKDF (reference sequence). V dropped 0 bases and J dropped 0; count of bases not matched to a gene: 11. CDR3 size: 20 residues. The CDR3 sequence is CATSREVAGALIANTGELFF. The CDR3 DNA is TGTGCCACCAGCAGAGAGGTAGCGGGAGCCTTAATCGCGAACACCGGGGAGCTGTTTTTT.

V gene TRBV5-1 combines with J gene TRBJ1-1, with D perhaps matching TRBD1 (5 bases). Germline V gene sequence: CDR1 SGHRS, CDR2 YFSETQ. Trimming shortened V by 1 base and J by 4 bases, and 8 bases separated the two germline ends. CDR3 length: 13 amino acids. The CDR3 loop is CASSLRGGTEAFF. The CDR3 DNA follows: TGCGCCAGCAGCTTGCGGGGGGGCACTGAAGCTTTCTTT.

CDR3 sequence reads: CASGGGVGNQPQHF. CDR3 bases: TGTGCCAGCGGGGGAGGGGTAGGCAATCAGCCCCAGCATTTT. The V and J genes are TRBV6-1 and TRBJ1-5; possible D gene TRBD1, 5 bases. Trimming cost V 8 bases and J 2 bases, with 13 bases left between them. CDR1 MNHNS and CDR2 SASEGT come from the germline V gene. This CDR3 is 14 amino acids long.

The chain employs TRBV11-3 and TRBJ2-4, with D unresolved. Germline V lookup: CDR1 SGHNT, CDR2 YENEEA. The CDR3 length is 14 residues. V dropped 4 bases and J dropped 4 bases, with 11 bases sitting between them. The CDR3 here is CASSSGSNKNIQYF. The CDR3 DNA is TGTGCCAGCAGCTCCGGGTCCAATAAAAACATTCAGTACTTC.

The CDR3 DNA reads as TGTGCCAGCAGCTTTACAGGGGCCACTGGGGCCAACGTCCTGACTTTC. Its translation is CASSFTGATGANVLTF. The V and J genes are TRBV11-3 and TRBJ2-6, with 7 bases that match TRBD1. With V trimmed by 3 bases and J by 2 bases, 4 bases remained unmatched. The CDR3 totals 16 residues. Germline values: CDR1 SGHNT, CDR2 YENEEA.

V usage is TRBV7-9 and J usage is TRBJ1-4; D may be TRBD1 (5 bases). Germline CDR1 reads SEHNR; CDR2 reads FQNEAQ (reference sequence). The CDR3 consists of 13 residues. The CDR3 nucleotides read TGTGCTGGCGCAGGAGGGGTGGGTGAAAAACTGTTTTTT. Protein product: CAGAGGVGEKLFF.

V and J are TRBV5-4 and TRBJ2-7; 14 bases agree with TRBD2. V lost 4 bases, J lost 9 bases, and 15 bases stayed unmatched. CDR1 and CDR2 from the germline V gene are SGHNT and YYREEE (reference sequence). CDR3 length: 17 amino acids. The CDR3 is CASSDGTSGGASGRQYF. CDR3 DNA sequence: TGTGCCAGCAGCGACGGGACTAGCGGGGGCGCGAGTGGTCGGCAGTACTTC. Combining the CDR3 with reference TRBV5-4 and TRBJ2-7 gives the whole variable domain ETGVTQSPTHLIKTRGQQVTLRCSSQSGHNTVSWYQQALGQGPQFIFQYYREEENGRGNFPPRFSGLQFPNYSSELNVNALELDDSALYLCASSDGTSGGASGRQYFGPGTRLTVT.